The following is a T cell receptor beta chain sequence with its context. Its target antigen remains unknown. No clone much larger than this one lies a single base away; base qualities are absent. The study deep-sequenced TCR repertoires of sorted CD4+ and CD8+ blood T cells from severe aplastic anemia patients and healthy subjects. Ficoll-Paque density gradient centrifugation was used to isolate peripheral blood mononuclear cells. Before DNA extraction, CD4+ and CD8+ T cells were sorted by FACS or by magnetic beads. This record comes from a study of CD8+CD57+ T cells in acquired aplastic anemia (dated by TCRdb to the late 2010s). About the study as a whole: A mean of 3.2 ug of DNA, ranging from roughly 0.2 to 27.4 ug, was extracted from sorted CD4+ and CD8+ cells. For healthy donor samples, the average read count was about 9.8 million for CD4+ cells and 11 million to 13 million for CD8+ cells. Overall study results and their limits: Although roughly 29 CD8+ CDR3 sequences were shared by patients and controls, these sequences appeared highly expressed in patients and within the immunodominant clones of patients. Between patients and healthy controls, no significant difference in CD8+ Simpson's diversity was found (P=0.060).

TCR beta VDJ combination and CDR3 sequence profiling used genomic DNA as the template. An Illumina HiSeq 2000 was the platform used for TCR repertoire sequencing. Per the original workflow: TRBV/TRBJ rearrangement plots, CDR3 size and DJ length profiles, and Simpson's diversity index were used to evaluate the repertoires. Whichever DNA sequence was most abundant in the deep sequencing data was defined as the immunodominant clone. CDR3 amino acid sequences were checked for sharing across subjects and were also compared against the VDJdb database and published repertoires. The raw public reads went through TCRdb reprocessing: fastp at Q25, MiXCR clone calling, in-frame beta chains kept. Identical CDR3 protein sequences are pooled into one entry, listed with their most common genes and DNA. TCRdb's processing, not the authors', yielded these V and J calls. The sample contains about 42,000 distinct CDR3 sequences, 65% to 70% of them found a single time. The ten largest clonotypes hold more than 20% of the sample.

Between the V and J ends, shortened by 3 bases and 4 bases respectively, the junction contains 12 bases. From cysteine to phenylalanine, the CDR3 is 13 amino acids long. Of all the DNA, just the CDR3 is kept, 39 bases in frame from base 1. CDR1 and CDR2 are read off the germline V gene (reference sequence) as GTSNPN and SVGIG. This sequence originates from a human donor in good health, serving as a control. The sample was sorted CD4+, CD8+, or CD8+CD57+ T cells (not recorded which) from PBMCs. The chain was built from TRBV30 and TRBJ1-1; TRBD1 is possibly the D segment (5 matching bases). The CDR3 has the sequence CAWRFRGSTEAFF. The DNA sequence is TGTGCCTGGAGATTCCGGGGGAGCACTGAAGCTTTCTTT.